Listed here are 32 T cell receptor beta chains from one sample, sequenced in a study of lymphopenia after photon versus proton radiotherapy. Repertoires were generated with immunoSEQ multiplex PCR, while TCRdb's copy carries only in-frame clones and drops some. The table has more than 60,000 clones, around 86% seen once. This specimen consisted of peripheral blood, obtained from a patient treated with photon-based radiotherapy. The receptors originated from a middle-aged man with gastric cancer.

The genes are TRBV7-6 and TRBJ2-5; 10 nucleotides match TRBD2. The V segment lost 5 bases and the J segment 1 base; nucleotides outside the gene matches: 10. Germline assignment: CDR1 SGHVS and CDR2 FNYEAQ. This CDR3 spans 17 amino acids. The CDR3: CASSLGATSGAQETQYF. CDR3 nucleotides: TGTGCCAGCAGCCTCGGGGCCACTAGCGGGGCCCAAGAGACCCAGTACTTC.

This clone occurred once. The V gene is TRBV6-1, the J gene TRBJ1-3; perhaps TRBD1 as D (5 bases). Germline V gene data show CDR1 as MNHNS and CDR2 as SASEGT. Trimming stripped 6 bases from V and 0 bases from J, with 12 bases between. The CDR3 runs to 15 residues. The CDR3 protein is CASSLGAYSGNTIYF. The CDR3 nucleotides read TGTGCCAGCAGCCTCGGGGCCTACTCTGGAAACACCATATATTTT.

CDR3 nucleotides: TGTGCCAGCAGCGTAGCCGGCGCGGGGGGATCCTACGAGCAGTACTTC. The encoded protein is CASSVAGAGGSYEQYF. This chain links TRBV9 with TRBJ2-7, with 8 bases fitting TRBD2. The CDR3 is 16 amino acids. Germline V lookup: CDR1 SGDLS, CDR2 YYNGEE. V shed 0 bases and J 1 base; nucleotides not matched to a gene: 6.

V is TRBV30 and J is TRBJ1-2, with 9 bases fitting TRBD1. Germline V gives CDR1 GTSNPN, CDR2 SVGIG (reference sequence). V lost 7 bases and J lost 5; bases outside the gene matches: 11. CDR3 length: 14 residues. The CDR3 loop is CAYLRDRDKYGYTF. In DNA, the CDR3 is TGTGCCTACTTAAGGGACAGGGATAAGTATGGCTACACCTTC.

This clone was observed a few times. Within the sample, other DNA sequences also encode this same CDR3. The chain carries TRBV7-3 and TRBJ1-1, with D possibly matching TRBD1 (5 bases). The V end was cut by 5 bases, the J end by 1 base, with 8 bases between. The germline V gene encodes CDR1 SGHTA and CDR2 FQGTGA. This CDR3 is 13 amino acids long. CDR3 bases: TGTGCCAGCAGCCTGAGGGGGAACACTGAAGCTTTCTTT. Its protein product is CASSLRGNTEAFF.

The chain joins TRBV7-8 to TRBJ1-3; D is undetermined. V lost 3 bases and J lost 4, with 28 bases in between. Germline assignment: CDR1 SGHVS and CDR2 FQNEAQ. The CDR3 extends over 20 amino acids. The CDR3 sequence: CASSLRASGERILGGNTIYF. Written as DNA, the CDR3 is TGTGCCAGCAGCTTGCGGGCTAGCGGGGAAAGAATCCTTGGAGGAAACACCATATATTTT.

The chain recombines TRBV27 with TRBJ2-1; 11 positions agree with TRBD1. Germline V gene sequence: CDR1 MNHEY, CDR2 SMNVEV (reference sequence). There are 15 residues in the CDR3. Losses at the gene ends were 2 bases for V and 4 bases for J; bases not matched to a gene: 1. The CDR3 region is CASSLGTGGYNEQFF. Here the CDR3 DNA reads TGTGCCAGCAGTTTAGGGACAGGGGGTTACAATGAGCAGTTCTTC.

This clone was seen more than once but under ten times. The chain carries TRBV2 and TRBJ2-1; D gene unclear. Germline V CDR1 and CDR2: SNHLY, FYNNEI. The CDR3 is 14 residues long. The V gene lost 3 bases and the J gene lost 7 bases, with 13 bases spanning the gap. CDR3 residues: CASSEGSVRNEQFF. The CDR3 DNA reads TGTGCCAGCAGTGAGGGGTCAGTGCGAAATGAGCAGTTCTTC.

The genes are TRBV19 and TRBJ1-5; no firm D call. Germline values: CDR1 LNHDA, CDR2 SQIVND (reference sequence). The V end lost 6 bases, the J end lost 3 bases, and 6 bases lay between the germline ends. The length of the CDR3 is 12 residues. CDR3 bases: TGTGCCAGTAGCAAGCTCAATCAGCCCCAGCATTTT. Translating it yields CASSKLNQPQHF.

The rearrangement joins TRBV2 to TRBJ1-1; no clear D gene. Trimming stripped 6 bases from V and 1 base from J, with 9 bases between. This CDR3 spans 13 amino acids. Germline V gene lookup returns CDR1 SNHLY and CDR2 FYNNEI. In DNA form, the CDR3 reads TGTGCCAGCAGCATAGGTGAGAACACTGAAGCTTTCTTT. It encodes CASSIGENTEAFF.

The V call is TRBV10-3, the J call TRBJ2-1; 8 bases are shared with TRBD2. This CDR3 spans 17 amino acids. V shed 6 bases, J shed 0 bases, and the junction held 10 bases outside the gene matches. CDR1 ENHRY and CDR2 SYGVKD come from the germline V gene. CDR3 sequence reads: CAISPGGTAFSYNEQFF. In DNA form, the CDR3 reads TGTGCCATCAGCCCGGGGGGGACGGCATTCTCCTACAATGAGCAGTTCTTC.

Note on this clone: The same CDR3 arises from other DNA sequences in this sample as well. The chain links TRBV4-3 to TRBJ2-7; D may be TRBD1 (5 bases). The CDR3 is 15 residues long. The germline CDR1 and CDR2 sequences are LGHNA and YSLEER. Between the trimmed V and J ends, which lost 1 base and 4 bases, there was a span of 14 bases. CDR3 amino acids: CASSQGTVRGYEQYF. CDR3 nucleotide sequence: TGCGCCAGCAGCCAAGGAACCGTTAGGGGTTACGAGCAGTACTTC.

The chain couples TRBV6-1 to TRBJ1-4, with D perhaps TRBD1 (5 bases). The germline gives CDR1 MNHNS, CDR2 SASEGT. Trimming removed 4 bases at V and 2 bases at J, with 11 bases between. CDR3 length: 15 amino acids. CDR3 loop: CASSGTRGTNEKLFF. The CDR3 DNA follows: TGTGCCAGCAGTGGGACAAGAGGTACTAATGAAAAACTGTTTTTT.

CDR3 nucleotides: TGTGCCATCAGTGGTTCGGGGAGCAATCAGCCCCAGCATTTT. Protein: CAISGSGSNQPQHF. This sequence joins TRBV10-3 and TRBJ1-5; unclear D gene. Deletions cut 4 bases from V and 1 base from J, with 8 bases between. Germline V lookup: CDR1 ENHRY, CDR2 SYGVKD. The CDR3 is made up of 14 amino acids.

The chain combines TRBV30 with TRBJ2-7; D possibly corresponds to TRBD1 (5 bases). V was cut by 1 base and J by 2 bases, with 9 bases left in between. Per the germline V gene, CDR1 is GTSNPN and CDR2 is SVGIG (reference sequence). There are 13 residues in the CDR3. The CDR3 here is CAWSATVAYEQYF. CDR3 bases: TGTGCCTGGAGTGCGACAGTCGCCTACGAGCAGTACTTC.

CDR3 region: CSVVPVRGTEAFF. The CDR3 bases are TGCAGCGTTGTGCCAGTACGTGGTACTGAAGCTTTCTTT. This sequence joins TRBV29-1 and TRBJ1-1; unclear D gene. This CDR3 is 13 amino acids long. Per the germline V gene, CDR1 is SQVTM and CDR2 is ANQGSEA. V gave up 4 bases and J gave up 5 bases, with 14 bases separating them.

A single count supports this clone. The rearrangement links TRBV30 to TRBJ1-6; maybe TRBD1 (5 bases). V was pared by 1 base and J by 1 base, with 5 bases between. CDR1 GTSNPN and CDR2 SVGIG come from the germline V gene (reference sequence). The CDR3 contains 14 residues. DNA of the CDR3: TGTGCCTGGAGTGGGGGGTCCTATAATTCACCCCTCCACTTT. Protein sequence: CAWSGGSYNSPLHF. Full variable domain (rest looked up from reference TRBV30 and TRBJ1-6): SQTIHQWPATLVQPVGSPLSLECTVEGTSNPNLYWYRQAAGRGLQLLFYSVGIGQISSEVPQNLSASRPQDRQFILSSKKLLLSDSGFYLCAWSGGSYNSPLHFGNGTRLTVT.

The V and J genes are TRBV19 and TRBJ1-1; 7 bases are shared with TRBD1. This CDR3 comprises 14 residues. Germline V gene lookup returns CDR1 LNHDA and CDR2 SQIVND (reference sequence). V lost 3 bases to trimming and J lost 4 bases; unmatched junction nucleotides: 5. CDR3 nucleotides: TGTGCCAGTAGTATGAGGGGGCTGGGCACTGAAGCTTTCTTT. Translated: CASSMRGLGTEAFF.

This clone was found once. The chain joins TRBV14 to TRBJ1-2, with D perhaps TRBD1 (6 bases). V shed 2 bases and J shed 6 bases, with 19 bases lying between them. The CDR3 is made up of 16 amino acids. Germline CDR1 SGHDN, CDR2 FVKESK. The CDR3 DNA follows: TGTGCCAGCAGCCAACGCCTCCTGTCGGGGGGCGATGGCTACACCTTC. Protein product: CASSQRLLSGGDGYTF.

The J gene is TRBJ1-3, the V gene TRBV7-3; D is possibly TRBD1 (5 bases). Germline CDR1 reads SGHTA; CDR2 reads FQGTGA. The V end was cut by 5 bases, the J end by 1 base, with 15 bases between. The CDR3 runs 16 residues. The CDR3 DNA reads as TGTGCCAGCAGCCGAGCGGGACCGAGATCTGGAAACACCATATATTTT. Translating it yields CASSRAGPRSGNTIYF.

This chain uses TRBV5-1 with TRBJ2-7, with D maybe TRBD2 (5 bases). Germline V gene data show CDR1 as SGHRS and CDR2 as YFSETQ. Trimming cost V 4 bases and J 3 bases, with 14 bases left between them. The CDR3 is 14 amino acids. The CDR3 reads CASSKRTRNYEQYF. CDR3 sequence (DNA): TGCGCCAGCAGCAAACGCACTAGGAACTACGAGCAGTACTTC.

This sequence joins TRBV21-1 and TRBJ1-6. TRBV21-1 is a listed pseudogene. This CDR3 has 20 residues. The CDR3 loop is CASSSPVGRFQDSYNSPLHF. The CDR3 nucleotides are TGTGCCAGCAGTTCTCCTGTCGGGCGGTTTCAGGACTCCTATAATTCACCCCTCCACTTT.

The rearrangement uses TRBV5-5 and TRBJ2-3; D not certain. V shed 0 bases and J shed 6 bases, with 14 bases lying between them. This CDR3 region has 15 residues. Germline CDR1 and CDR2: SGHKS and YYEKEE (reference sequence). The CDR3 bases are TGTGCCAGCAGCTTGGGCCTGACCTGGCTGGATACGCAGTATTTT. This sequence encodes CASSLGLTWLDTQYF.

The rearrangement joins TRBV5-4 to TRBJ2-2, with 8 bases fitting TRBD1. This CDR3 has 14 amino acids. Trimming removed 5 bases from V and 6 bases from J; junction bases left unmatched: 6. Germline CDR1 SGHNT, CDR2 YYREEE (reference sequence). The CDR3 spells CASRPGGLAGELFF. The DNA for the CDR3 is TGTGCCAGCAGACCAGGGGGCCTAGCCGGGGAGCTGTTTTTT.

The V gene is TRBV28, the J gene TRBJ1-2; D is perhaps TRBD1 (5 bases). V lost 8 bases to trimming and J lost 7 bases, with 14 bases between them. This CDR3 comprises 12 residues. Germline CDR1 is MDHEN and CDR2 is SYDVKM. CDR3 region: CASGAGSGGYTF. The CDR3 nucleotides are TGTGCCAGCGGGGCAGGGTCGGGTGGCTACACCTTC.

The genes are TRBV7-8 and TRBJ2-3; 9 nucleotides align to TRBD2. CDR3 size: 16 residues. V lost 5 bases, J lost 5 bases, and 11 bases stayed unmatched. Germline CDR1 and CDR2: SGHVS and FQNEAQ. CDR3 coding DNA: TGTGCCAGCAGCCCATACTTTAGCGGGGGTAAAGATACGCAGTATTTT. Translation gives CASSPYFSGGKDTQYF.

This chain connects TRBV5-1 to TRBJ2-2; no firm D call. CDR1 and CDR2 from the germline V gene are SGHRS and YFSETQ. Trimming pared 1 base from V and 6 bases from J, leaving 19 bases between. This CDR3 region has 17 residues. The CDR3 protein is CASSLSRTSTVSGELFF. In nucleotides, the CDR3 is TGCGCCAGCAGCTTGTCCCGGACCTCCACGGTCTCCGGGGAGCTGTTTTTT.

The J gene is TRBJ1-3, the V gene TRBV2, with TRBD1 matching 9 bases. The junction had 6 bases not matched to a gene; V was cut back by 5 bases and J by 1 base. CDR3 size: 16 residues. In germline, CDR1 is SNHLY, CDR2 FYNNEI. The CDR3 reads CASSWGQGGSGNTIYF. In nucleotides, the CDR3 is TGTGCCAGCAGTTGGGGACAGGGCGGGTCTGGAAACACCATATATTTT.

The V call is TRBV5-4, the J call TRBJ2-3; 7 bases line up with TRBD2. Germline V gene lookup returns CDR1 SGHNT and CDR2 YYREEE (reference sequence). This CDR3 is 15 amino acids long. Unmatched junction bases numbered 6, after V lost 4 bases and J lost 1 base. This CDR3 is CASSTRGDGTDTQYF. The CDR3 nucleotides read TGTGCCAGCAGCACCCGGGGGGATGGCACAGATACGCAGTATTTT. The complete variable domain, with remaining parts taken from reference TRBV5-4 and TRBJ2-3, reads ETGVTQSPTHLIKTRGQQVTLRCSSQSGHNTVSWYQQALGQGPQFIFQYYREEENGRGNFPPRFSGLQFPNYSSELNVNALELDDSALYLCASSTRGDGTDTQYFGPGTRLTVL.

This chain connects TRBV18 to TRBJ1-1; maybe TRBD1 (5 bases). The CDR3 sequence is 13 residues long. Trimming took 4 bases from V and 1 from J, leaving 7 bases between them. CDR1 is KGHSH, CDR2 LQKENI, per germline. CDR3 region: CASSHGGNTEAFF. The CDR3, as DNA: TGTGCCAGCTCACATGGGGGGAACACTGAAGCTTTCTTT.

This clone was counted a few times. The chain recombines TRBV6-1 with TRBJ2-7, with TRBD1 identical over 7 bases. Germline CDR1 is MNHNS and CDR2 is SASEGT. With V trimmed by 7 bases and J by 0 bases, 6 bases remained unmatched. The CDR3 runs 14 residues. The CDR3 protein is CASTDRALSYEQYF. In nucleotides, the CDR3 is TGTGCCAGCACCGACAGGGCCCTCTCCTACGAGCAGTACTTC.

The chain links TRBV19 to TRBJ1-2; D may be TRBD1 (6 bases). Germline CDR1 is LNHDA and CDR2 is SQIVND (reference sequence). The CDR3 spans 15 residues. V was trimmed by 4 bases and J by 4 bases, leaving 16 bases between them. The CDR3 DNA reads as TGTGCCAGTAGTACCCGGACAGACCGGGGCTATGGCTACACCTTC. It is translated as CASSTRTDRGYGYTF.